This T cell receptor (beta chain) was captured in a study of blood T cell repertoires in COVID-19 (dated by TCRdb to the early 2020s). About the study as a whole: Collaborator samples came from the United States, Italy and Spain and covered acute and convalescent phases of COVID-19. The prospective study material was composed of cDNA or gDNA derived from T cells, B-cell-depleted T cells, or PBMCs. The dataset comprised deeply sampled blood TCRbeta repertoires from subjects exposed to, actively infected with, or recovered from COVID-19. The repertoires were made available in a free public database intended to serve as a resource for research on the immune response to SARS-CoV-2. The samples were drawn from two sources: the first 160 participants of the ongoing ImmuneRACE study, and fewer than 1,500 subjects contributed by 6 global collaborators. The sample metadata nearly always contained a de-identified subject ID, COVID-19 status, age in years and sex. Where available, HLA class I and class II types were taken from metadata supplied by the sample provider and were not determined by assay-based typing. Points the paper makes about the study in general: How much clinical and demographic metadata was included differed by source and by participant, and the metadata was provided uncurated.

This clone turned up a few times. Its antigen is not yet known. No much larger clonotype is one base removed from it; base qualities were not supplied. In Seattle, one collaborating source enrolled patients while the infection was active and tracked those patients longitudinally over the course of disease. Whole blood was collected in K2EDTA tubes by collaborating institutions according to the institutions' own protocols. For TCRbeta analysis, collaborator samples were shipped as frozen whole blood, as isolated PBMCs, or as DNA extracted from either sample type. The immunoSEQ Assay, a bias-controlled multiplex PCR, was used to amplify TCRbeta CDR3 regions from genomic DNA. Under the source paper's analysis protocol: Within the assay, amplification of reference gene primers was used to estimate how many nucleated cells each sample contained. To quantify the absolute abundance of each unique TCRbeta CDR3 rearrangement, sequence reads were collapsed and filtered. For each sample, productive Simpson clonality was calculated by taking the square root of Simpson's diversity index across productive rearrangements. TCRdb stores this immuneACCESS table with in-frame sequences only. Part of the clones is absent; in the studies checked, under half of the shortfall reflects unresolved V genes, and no reason is known for the rest. That table furnishes V, J and clone size, whereas the DNA furnished D and trimming. This sample gives about 270,000 clones in total; roughly 90% of them show up just once. In total, the top ten clones hold about an eighth of the sample.

Sequences MNHNY (CDR1) and SVGAGI (CDR2) are obtained from the germline V gene (reference sequence). Measured from the cysteine to the phenylalanine, the CDR3 is 16 residues long. Only the CDR3 portion is preserved as DNA: 48 bases, with reading frame beginning at the first base. At the junction V is shortened by 6 bases and J by 5 bases; bases outside the gene matches: 7. The sample taken for sequencing was peripheral blood. This receptor was taken from a young woman with COVID-19, enrolled during active disease. The sequence joins TRBV6-6 to TRBJ1-6; 10 bases in the middle match TRBD1. CDR3 sequence: CASSRSGTGDNSPLHF. The bases read TGTGCCAGCAGCAGGTCCGGGACAGGGGATAATTCACCCCTCCACTTT.